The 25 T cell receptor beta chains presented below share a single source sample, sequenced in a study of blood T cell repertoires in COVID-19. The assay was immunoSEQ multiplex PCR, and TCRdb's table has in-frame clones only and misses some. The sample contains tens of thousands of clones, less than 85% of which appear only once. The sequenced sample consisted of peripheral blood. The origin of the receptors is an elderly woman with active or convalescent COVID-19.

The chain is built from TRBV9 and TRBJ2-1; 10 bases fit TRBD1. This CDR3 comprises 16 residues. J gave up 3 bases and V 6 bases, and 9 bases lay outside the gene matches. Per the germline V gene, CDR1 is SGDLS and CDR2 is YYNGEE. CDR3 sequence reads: CASTRRGDRGYNEQFF. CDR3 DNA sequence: TGTGCCAGCACCCGGAGAGGGGACAGGGGCTACAATGAGCAGTTCTTC.

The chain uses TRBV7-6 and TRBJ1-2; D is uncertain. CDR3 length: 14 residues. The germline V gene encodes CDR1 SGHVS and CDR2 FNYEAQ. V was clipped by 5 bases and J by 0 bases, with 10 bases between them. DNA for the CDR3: TGTGCCAGCAGCCCCGTCTCCCCTAACTATGGCTACACCTTC. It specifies CASSPVSPNYGYTF.

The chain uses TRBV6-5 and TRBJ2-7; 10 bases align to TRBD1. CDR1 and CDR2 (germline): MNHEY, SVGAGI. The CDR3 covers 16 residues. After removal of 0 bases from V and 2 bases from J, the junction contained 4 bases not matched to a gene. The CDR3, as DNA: TGTGCCAGCAGTTACTCGGGACAGGGGAACGCCTACGAGCAGTACTTC. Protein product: CASSYSGQGNAYEQYF.

The CDR3 DNA reads TGTGCCAGCAGCTTAGTTAGGGCCGGGAGCATTCCCAACGAGCAGTACTTC. Translating gives CASSLVRAGSIPNEQYF. This sequence joins TRBV7-2 and TRBJ2-7; TRBD2 might be the D (6 bases). Germline V gene lookup returns CDR1 SGHTA and CDR2 FQGNSA. The CDR3 is 17 amino acids. The V and J ends lost 1 base and 5 bases respectively, with 21 bases between them. The full variable domain, its missing parts supplied by reference TRBV7-2 and TRBJ2-7, is GAGVSQSPSNKVTEKGKDVELRCDPISGHTALYWYRQSLGQGLEFLIYFQGNSAPDKSGLPSDRFSAERTGGSVSTLTIQRTQQEDSAVYLCASSLVRAGSIPNEQYFGPGTRLTVT.

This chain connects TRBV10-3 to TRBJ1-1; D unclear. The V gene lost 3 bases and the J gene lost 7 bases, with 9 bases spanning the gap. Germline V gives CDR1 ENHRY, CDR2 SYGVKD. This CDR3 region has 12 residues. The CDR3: CAISDERYEAFF. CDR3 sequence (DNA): TGTGCCATCAGTGATGAGAGGTATGAAGCTTTCTTT.

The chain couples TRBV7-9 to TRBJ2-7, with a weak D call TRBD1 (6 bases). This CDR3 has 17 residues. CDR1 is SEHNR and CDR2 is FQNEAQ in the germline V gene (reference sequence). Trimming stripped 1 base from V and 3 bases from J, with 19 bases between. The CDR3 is CASSLDGGHRSIYEQYF. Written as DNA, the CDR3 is TGTGCCAGCAGCTTAGATGGGGGACACCGATCAATCTACGAGCAGTACTTC.

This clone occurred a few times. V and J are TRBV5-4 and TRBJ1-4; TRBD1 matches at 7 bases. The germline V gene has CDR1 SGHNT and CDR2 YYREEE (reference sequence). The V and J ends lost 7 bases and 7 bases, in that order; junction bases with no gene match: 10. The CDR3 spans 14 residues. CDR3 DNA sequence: TGTGCCAGCGGAAGACAGGGCGGTGGTGAAAAACTGTTTTTT. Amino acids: CASGRQGGGEKLFF. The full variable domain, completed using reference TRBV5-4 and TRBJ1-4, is ETGVTQSPTHLIKTRGQQVTLRCSSQSGHNTVSWYQQALGQGPQFIFQYYREEENGRGNFPPRFSGLQFPNYSSELNVNALELDDSALYLCASGRQGGGEKLFFGSGTQLSVL.

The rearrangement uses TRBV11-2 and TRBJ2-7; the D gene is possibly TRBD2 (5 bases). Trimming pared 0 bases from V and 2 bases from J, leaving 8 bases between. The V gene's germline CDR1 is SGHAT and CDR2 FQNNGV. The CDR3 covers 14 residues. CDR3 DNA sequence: TGTGCCAGCAGCTTAGATGTGACTACCTACGAGCAGTACTTC. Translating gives CASSLDVTTYEQYF.

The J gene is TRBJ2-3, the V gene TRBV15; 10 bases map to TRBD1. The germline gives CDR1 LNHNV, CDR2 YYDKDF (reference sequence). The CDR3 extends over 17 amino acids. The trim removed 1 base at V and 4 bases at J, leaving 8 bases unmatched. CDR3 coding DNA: TGTGCCACCAGCAGAGGTCCGGGACAGGGGTATGCAGATACGCAGTATTTT. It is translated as CATSRGPGQGYADTQYF. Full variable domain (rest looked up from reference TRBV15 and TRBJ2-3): DAMVIQNPRYQVTQFGKPVTLSCSQTLNHNVMYWYQQKSSQAPKLLFHYYDKDFNNEADTPDNFQSRRPNTSFCFLDIRSPGLGDTAMYLCATSRGPGQGYADTQYFGPGTRLTVL.

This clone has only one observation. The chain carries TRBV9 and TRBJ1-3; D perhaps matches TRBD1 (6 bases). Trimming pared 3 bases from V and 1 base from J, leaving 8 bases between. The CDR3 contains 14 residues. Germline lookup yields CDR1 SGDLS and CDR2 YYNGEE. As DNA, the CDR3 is TGTGCCAGCAGCGCACAGGGATCTGGAAACACCATATATTTT. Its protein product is CASSAQGSGNTIYF.

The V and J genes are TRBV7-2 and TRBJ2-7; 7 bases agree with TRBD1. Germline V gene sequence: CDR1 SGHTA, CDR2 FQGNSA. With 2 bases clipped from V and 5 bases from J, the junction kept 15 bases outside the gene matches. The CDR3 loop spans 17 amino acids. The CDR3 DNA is TGTGCCAGCAGCTTAAGAGAAGGGGTCAGGGGGTCTAACGAGCAGTACTTC. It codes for CASSLREGVRGSNEQYF.

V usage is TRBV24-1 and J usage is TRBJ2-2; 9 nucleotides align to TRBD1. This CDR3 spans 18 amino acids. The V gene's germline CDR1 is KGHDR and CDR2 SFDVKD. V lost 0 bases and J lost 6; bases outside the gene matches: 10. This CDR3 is CATSDLGRDRDFSGELFF. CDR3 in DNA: TGTGCCACCAGTGATTTGGGGCGGGACAGGGACTTCTCCGGGGAGCTGTTTTTT.

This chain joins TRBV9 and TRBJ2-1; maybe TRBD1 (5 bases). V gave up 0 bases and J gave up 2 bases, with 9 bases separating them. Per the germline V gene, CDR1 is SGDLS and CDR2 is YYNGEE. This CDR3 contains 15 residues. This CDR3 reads CASSVEQGTYNEQFF. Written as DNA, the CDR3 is TGTGCCAGCAGCGTAGAGCAGGGCACCTACAATGAGCAGTTCTTC.

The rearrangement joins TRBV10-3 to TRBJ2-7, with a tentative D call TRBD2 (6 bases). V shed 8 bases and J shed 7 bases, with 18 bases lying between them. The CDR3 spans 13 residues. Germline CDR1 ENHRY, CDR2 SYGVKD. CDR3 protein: CAIGGLGGWEQYF. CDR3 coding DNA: TGTGCCATCGGAGGTTTGGGGGGTTGGGAGCAGTACTTC.

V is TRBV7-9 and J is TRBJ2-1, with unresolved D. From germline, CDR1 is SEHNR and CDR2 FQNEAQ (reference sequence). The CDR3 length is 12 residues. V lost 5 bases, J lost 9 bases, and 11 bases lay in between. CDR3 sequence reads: CASSLAWSEQFF. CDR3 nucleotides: TGTGCCAGCAGCCTCGCATGGAGTGAGCAGTTCTTC. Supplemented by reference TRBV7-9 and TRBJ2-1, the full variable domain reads DTGVSQNPRHKITKRGQNVTFRCDPISEHNRLYWYRQTLGQGPEFLTYFQNEAQLEKSRLLSDRFSAERPKGSFSTLEIQRTEQGDSAMYLCASSLAWSEQFFGPGTRLTVL.

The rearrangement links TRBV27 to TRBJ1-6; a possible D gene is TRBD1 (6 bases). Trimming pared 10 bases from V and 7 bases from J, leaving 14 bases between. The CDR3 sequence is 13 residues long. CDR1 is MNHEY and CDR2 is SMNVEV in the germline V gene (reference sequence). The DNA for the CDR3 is TGTGCCACCCAGGACAGCCCAAATTCACCCCTCCACTTT. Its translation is CATQDSPNSPLHF.

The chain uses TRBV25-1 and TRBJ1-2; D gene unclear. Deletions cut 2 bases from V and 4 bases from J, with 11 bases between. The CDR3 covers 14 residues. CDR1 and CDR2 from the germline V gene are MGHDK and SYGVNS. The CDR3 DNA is TGTGCCAGCAGTGAAGCAGGTCTACGCTATGGCTACACCTTC. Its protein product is CASSEAGLRYGYTF.

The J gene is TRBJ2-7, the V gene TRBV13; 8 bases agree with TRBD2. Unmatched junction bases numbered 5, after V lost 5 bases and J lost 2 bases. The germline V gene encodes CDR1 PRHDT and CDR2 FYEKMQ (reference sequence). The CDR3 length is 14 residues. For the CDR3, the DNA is TGTGCCAGCAGCGTACTAGCGGAGACCTACGAGCAGTACTTC. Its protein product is CASSVLAETYEQYF.

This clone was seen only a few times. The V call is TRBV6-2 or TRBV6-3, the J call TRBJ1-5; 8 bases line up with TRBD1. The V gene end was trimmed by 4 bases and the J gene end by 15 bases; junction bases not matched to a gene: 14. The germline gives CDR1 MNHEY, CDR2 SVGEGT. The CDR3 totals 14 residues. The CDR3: CASSLGRGPIGLHF. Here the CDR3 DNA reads TGTGCCAGCAGTTTGGGCAGGGGGCCCATTGGGCTGCATTTT.

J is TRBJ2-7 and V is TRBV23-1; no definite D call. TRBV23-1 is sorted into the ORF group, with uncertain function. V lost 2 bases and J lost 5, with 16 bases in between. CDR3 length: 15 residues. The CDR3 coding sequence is TGCGCCAGCAGTCAACCGGCAGGTGAACAACACGAGCAGTACTTC. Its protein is CASSQPAGEQHEQYF.

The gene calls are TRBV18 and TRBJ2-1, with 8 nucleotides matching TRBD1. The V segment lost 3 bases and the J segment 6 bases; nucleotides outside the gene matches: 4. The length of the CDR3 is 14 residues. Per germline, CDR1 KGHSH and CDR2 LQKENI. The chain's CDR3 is CASSPQQGVNEQFF. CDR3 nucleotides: TGTGCCAGCTCACCCCAACAGGGGGTCAATGAGCAGTTCTTC.

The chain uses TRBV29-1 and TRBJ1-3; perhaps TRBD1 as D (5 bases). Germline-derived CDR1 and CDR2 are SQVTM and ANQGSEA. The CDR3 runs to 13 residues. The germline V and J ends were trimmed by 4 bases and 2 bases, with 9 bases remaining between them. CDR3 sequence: CSVVSGAGNTIYF. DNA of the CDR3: TGCAGCGTTGTATCGGGGGCTGGAAACACCATATATTTT.

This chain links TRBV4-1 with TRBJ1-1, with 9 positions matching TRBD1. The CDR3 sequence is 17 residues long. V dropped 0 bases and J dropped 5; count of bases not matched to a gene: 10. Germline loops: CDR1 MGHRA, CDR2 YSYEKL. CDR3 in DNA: TGCGCCAGCAGCCAAGAGAAGGCGGGACAGGGTGGAACTGAAGCTTTCTTT. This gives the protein CASSQEKAGQGGTEAFF.

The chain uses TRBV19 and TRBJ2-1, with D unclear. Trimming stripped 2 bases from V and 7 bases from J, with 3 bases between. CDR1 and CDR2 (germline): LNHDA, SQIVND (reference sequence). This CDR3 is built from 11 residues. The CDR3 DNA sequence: TGTGCCAGTAGTATACATAATGAGCAGTTCTTC. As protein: CASSIHNEQFF.

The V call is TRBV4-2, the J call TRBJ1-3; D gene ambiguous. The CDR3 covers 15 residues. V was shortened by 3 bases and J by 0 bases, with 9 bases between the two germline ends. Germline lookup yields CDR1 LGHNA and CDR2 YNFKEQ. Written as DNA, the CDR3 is TGTGCCAGCAGCCAGCGATCTAGCTCTGGAAACACCATATATTTT. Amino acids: CASSQRSSSGNTIYF.